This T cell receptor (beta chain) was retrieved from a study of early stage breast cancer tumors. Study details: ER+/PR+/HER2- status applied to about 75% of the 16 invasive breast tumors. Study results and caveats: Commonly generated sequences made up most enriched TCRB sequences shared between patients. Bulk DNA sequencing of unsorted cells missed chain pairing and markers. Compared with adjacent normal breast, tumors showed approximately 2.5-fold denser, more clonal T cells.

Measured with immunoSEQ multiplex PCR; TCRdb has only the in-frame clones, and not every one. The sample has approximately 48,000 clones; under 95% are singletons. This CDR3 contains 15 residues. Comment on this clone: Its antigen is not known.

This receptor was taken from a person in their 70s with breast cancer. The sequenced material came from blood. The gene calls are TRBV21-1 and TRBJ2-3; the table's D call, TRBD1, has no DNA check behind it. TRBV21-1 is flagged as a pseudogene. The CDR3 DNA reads TGTGCCAGCAGCAGACGACAGGAGAGCACAGATACGCAGTATTTT. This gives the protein CASSRRQESTDTQYF.